Following are 28 T cell receptor beta chains from one sample sequenced in a study of human T cells and chemical hapten exposure. This sample's time point: pre-sensitization, week 0. Treatment given: therapeutic diphenylcyclopropenone sensitization with weekly scalp DPC. Via MiXCR, TCRdb re-called the RACE reads, giving one row per CDR3 protein. The sample lists 350,000 to 450,000 distinct CDR3 sequences, approximately 5% occurring once. The input for sequencing was whole blood, taken in connection with sensitization to the hapten diphenylcyclopropenone (DPC). Every receptor here comes from a woman between 50 and 59 years old with alopecia areata. Some clones in this sample may be carry-over from other donors' samples.

The sample holds many counts of this clonotype. V gene TRBV6-5 combines with J gene TRBJ2-3; 7 bases match TRBD1. V shed 7 bases and J 2 bases; nucleotides not matched to a gene: 9. The V gene's germline CDR1 is MNHEY and CDR2 SVGAGI. There are 15 residues in the CDR3. The DNA for the CDR3 is TGTGCCAGCAAGATGGACAGGACTTTCACAGATACGCAGTATTTT. This gives the protein CASKMDRTFTDTQYF.

This clonotype has more than one count but fewer than ten. The rearrangement links TRBV12-3 or TRBV12-4 to TRBJ1-2, with unresolved D. The CDR3 runs 12 residues. Trimming cost V 2 bases and J 4 bases, with 5 bases left between them. CDR3 protein: CASSLSSYGYTF. The CDR3 DNA reads as TGTGCCAGCAGTTTATCGAGCTATGGCTACACCTTC.

This clonotype was seen at least ten times. The J gene is TRBJ2-1, the V gene TRBV10-3; weak D call: TRBD2 (6 bases). Trimming shortened V by 9 bases and J by 5 bases, and 11 bases separated the two germline ends. Germline CDR1 ENHRY, CDR2 SYGVKD. This CDR3 region has 12 residues. The chain's CDR3 is CAMGTLDNEQFF. Written as DNA, the CDR3 is TGTGCCATGGGGACTCTCGACAATGAGCAGTTCTTC.

This clonotype has more than one count but fewer than ten. The rearrangement links TRBV20-1 to TRBJ1-2; 9 bases are shared with TRBD1. Germline CDR1 and CDR2: DFQATT and SNEGSKA (reference sequence). V lost 1 base to trimming and J lost 4 bases; unmatched junction nucleotides: 10. The CDR3 has 16 residues. CDR3 DNA sequence: TGCAGTGCTAGAGCATCCGGGACAGGGTTTTTCTATGGCTACACCTTC. Translating gives CSARASGTGFFYGYTF.

The chain combines TRBV28 with TRBJ1-6; 7 nucleotides match TRBD1. The germline V gene has CDR1 MDHEN and CDR2 SYDVKM. V was pared by 7 bases and J by 9 bases, with 9 bases of the junction left unmatched. The CDR3 runs 14 residues. CDR3 amino acids: CASTNPGQSSPLHF. The CDR3 DNA follows: TGTGCCAGCACAAACCCGGGACAGTCTTCACCCCTCCACTTT. The complete variable domain, with remaining parts taken from reference TRBV28 and TRBJ1-6, reads DVKVTQSSRYLVKRTGEKVFLECVQDMDHENMFWYRQDPGLGLRLIYFSYDVKMKEKGDIPEGYSVSREKKERFSLILESASTNQTSMYLCASTNPGQSSPLHFGNGTRLTVT.

This clonotype has just a few counts. The chain carries TRBV28 and TRBJ2-6; D possibly corresponds to TRBD1 (5 bases). The germline V gene has CDR1 MDHEN and CDR2 SYDVKM. V gave up 5 bases and J gave up 2 bases, with 10 bases separating them. The CDR3 is 15 residues long. The CDR3 bases are TGTGCCAGCAGTCCCCCCAGGGCTGGGGCCAACGTCCTGACTTTC. Amino acids: CASSPPRAGANVLTF.

This sequence joins TRBV12-3 or TRBV12-4 and TRBJ2-4; unclear D gene. CDR3 size: 14 residues. Trimming removed 7 bases from V and 2 bases from J, with 12 bases in between. The CDR3 nucleotides are TGTGCCAGCAACTTCGTAGGACCCAAAAACATTCAGTACTTC. It yields the protein CASNFVGPKNIQYF.

This clonotype has ten or more counts. V is TRBV7-9 and J is TRBJ2-2; 8 nucleotides agree with TRBD2. The CDR3 is 18 residues long. V was pared by 5 bases and J by 7 bases, with 18 bases of the junction left unmatched. Germline CDR1 is SEHNR and CDR2 is FQNEAQ (reference sequence). This chain's CDR3 is CASSHRTEAGAYDGELFF. DNA of the CDR3: TGTGCCAGCAGCCATCGTACCGAAGCGGGAGCCTACGACGGGGAGCTGTTTTTT.

With regard to this clonotype: A much bigger clone sits one base away, suggesting this may be a read error. The chain employs TRBV10-3 and TRBJ2-3; the D is unclear. This CDR3 contains 13 residues. Germline V gives CDR1 ENHRY, CDR2 SYGVKD. The CDR3 protein is CTISEQTLDTQYF. The CDR3 DNA sequence: TGTACCATCAGTGAGCAGACTTTAGATACGCAGTATTTT.

J is TRBJ2-7 and V is TRBV7-2; D could derive from TRBD1 or TRBD2 (5 bases each). The V end was cut by 4 bases, the J end by 3 bases, with 16 bases between. This CDR3 has 15 amino acids. Germline V gives CDR1 SGHTA, CDR2 FQGNSA. This CDR3 reads CASSSRGDWGYEQYF. CDR3 coding DNA: TGTGCCAGCAGCTCTAGAGGGGATTGGGGCTACGAGCAGTACTTC.

The chain uses TRBV11-2 and TRBJ2-1; 7 bases align to TRBD2. Per the germline V gene, CDR1 is SGHAT and CDR2 is FQNNGV. Losses at the gene ends were 5 bases for V and 9 bases for J; bases not matched to a gene: 4. The CDR3 is 12 residues long. The CDR3 sequence: CASSPSGLEQFF. CDR3 nucleotide sequence: TGTGCCAGCAGCCCTAGCGGACTTGAGCAGTTCTTC. Using reference TRBV11-2 and TRBJ2-1 for the parts outside the CDR3, the full variable domain is EAGVAQSPRYKIIEKRQSVAFWCNPISGHATLYWYQQILGQGPKLLIQFQNNGVVDDSQLPKDRFSAERLKGVDSTLKIQPAKLEDSAVYLCASSPSGLEQFFGPGTRLTVL.

This clonotype was picked up a small number of times. This chain connects TRBV6-6 to TRBJ2-7; perhaps D is TRBD1 or TRBD2 (5 bases each). V lost 6 bases and J lost 2, with 11 bases in between. The V gene's germline CDR1 is MNHNY and CDR2 SVGAGI (reference sequence). The CDR3 has 13 residues. The CDR3 here is CASRGTRPYEQYF. CDR3 coding DNA: TGTGCCAGCAGAGGGACGCGGCCCTACGAGCAGTACTTC.

The DNA of the CDR3 is TGTGCCAGCAGCCTTAAAGGCGGCGCGAACACCGGGGAGCTGTTTTTT. It is translated as CASSLKGGANTGELFF. The chain uses TRBV7-2 and TRBJ2-2, with D unclear. Per the germline V gene, CDR1 is SGHTA and CDR2 is FQGNSA. The V end was cut by 5 bases, the J end by 0 bases, with 13 bases between. The CDR3 extends over 16 amino acids.

This clonotype occurred many times. This sequence joins TRBV6-2 or TRBV6-3 and TRBJ2-7; perhaps TRBD1 as D (6 bases). Deletions cut 5 bases from V and 3 bases from J, with 14 bases between. The length of the CDR3 is 14 residues. Germline-derived CDR1 and CDR2 are MNHEY and SVGEGT. CDR3 loop: CASSIHPGDYEQYF. Here the CDR3 DNA reads TGTGCCAGCAGTATCCACCCAGGGGACTACGAGCAGTACTTC.

This clonotype was seen many times. The chain combines TRBV29-1 with TRBJ2-5; 8 nucleotides align to TRBD2. The germline CDR1 and CDR2 sequences are SQVTM and ANQGSEA. Germline trimming cut 6 bases from V and 5 bases from J; bases unmatched to any gene: 14. The CDR3 loop spans 15 amino acids. The CDR3 bases are TGCAGCGTGGAGCCTAGGACTAGCCGCAGGGAGACCCAGTACTTC. Translation gives CSVEPRTSRRETQYF.

This clonotype came up a few times. The chain couples TRBV28 to TRBJ1-2; D is unresolved. Germline CDR1 and CDR2: MDHEN and SYDVKM. V lost 6 bases and J 4 bases, leaving 15 bases between the germline ends. The CDR3 totals 14 residues. The CDR3 sequence: CASSPGRLSYGYTF. CDR3 coding DNA: TGTGCCAGCAGCCCCGGACGGCTGTCCTATGGCTACACCTTC.

This clonotype occurred many times. The chain has TRBV13 and TRBJ2-2, with no clear D. Trimming shortened V by 0 bases and J by 3 bases, and 5 bases separated the two germline ends. From germline, CDR1 is PRHDT and CDR2 FYEKMQ (reference sequence). The CDR3 sequence is 14 residues long. The DNA of the CDR3 is TGTGCCAGCAGCTTAGGGTCTCACACCGGGGAGCTGTTTTTT. Translating gives CASSLGSHTGELFF.

Ten or more counts support this clonotype. The chain couples TRBV29-1 to TRBJ2-5, with no clear D. Trimming pared 4 bases from V and 1 base from J, leaving 10 bases between. This CDR3 region has 13 residues. CDR1 is SQVTM and CDR2 is ANQGSEA in the germline V gene. The CDR3 protein is CSVANYPQETQYF. In DNA form, the CDR3 reads TGCAGCGTTGCCAACTACCCCCAAGAGACCCAGTACTTC.

This clonotype was detected a few times. The chain recombines TRBV20-1 with TRBJ2-3, with D unresolved. Trimming cost V 5 bases and J 2 bases, with 5 bases left between them. Germline assignment: CDR1 DFQATT and CDR2 SNEGSKA (reference sequence). CDR3 size: 11 residues. The CDR3 bases are TGCAGTGCTTTACACACAGATACGCAGTATTTT. Encoded protein: CSALHTDTQYF.

This clonotype was counted ten times or more. This chain uses TRBV20-1 with TRBJ2-3, with a tentative D call TRBD1 (6 bases). V lost 1 base, J lost 1 base, and 15 bases lay in between. Looked up from germline, CDR1 is DFQATT and CDR2 is SNEGSKA (reference sequence). The CDR3 length is 16 residues. The CDR3 nucleotides read TGCAGTGCTAGAGGGAAGGACAGCCAGGGCACAGATACGCAGTATTTT. It is translated as CSARGKDSQGTDTQYF.

V and J are TRBV20-1 and TRBJ2-2; D is perhaps TRBD1 or TRBD2 (5 bases each). This CDR3 is 15 amino acids long. V was shortened by 0 bases and J by 8 bases, with 16 bases between the two germline ends. From germline, CDR1 is DFQATT and CDR2 SNEGSKA (reference sequence). The chain's CDR3 is CSARERSGSRGELFF. The CDR3 nucleotides are TGCAGTGCTAGAGAACGATCAGGGAGCAGAGGGGAGCTGTTTTTT.

This clonotype has at least ten counts. The J gene is TRBJ1-1, the V gene TRBV4-1, with TRBD1 as a possible D gene (6 bases). The CDR3 covers 16 residues. The germline CDR1 and CDR2 sequences are MGHRA and YSYEKL. The V gene lost 0 bases and the J gene lost 4 bases, with 15 bases spanning the gap. CDR3 in amino acids: CASSQDDGGRGTEAFF. In DNA, the CDR3 is TGCGCCAGCAGCCAAGATGATGGGGGGCGCGGCACTGAAGCTTTCTTT.

The rearrangement uses TRBV13 and TRBJ1-5; the match to TRBD1 covers 7 bases. The CDR3 length is 16 residues. Germline V CDR1 and CDR2: PRHDT, FYEKMQ (reference sequence). The V and J ends lost 1 base and 5 bases, in that order; junction bases with no gene match: 8. The CDR3, as DNA: TGTGCCAGCAGCTTAGCTATGGGCCAGGGGGATCAGCCCCAGCATTTT. Amino acid sequence: CASSLAMGQGDQPQHF.

This clonotype has at least ten counts. The chain combines TRBV29-1 with TRBJ1-2; D is undetermined. Germline V CDR1 and CDR2: SQVTM, ANQGSEA. The germline V and J ends were trimmed by 4 bases and 7 bases, with 19 bases remaining between them. This CDR3 has 14 residues. The CDR3 spells CSVGEVYRVGGYTF. The CDR3 bases are TGCAGCGTTGGCGAGGTGTACAGAGTTGGTGGCTACACCTTC.

This clonotype was counted a few times. CDR3: CASSPPAGEGSEAFF. The CDR3 DNA reads as TGTGCCAGCAGTCCCCCGGCAGGGGAGGGGTCTGAAGCTTTCTTT. The chain recombines TRBV28 with TRBJ1-1; TRBD1 is a possible D gene (6 bases). The V end lost 5 bases, the J end lost 6 bases, and 19 bases lay between the germline ends. Looked up from germline, CDR1 is MDHEN and CDR2 is SYDVKM. The CDR3 length is 15 residues.

This clonotype was detected many times. V is TRBV7-2 and J is TRBJ1-4; 7 nucleotides agree with TRBD1. Germline trimming cut 4 bases from V and 4 bases from J; bases unmatched to any gene: 6. Per germline, CDR1 SGHTA and CDR2 FQGNSA. CDR3 length: 15 residues. The DNA for the CDR3 is TGTGCCAGCAGCTGGGGGGGACAGCTTAATGAAAAACTGTTTTTT. Residues: CASSWGGQLNEKLFF.

The V call is TRBV20-1, the J call TRBJ1-6; D not resolved. Germline loops: CDR1 DFQATT, CDR2 SNEGSKA (reference sequence). V was shortened by 4 bases and J by 6 bases, with 16 bases between the two germline ends. CDR3 size: 15 residues. The CDR3 coding sequence is TGCAGTGCTACTACGGCGGCCAGCGGTAATTCACCCCTCCACTTT. Amino acids: CSATTAASGNSPLHF.

The rearrangement joins TRBV30 to TRBJ2-5; TRBD2 is a possible D gene (5 bases). The CDR3 has 13 amino acids. Trimming removed 0 bases at V and 7 bases at J, with 12 bases between. Germline CDR1 is GTSNPN and CDR2 is SVGIG (reference sequence). The CDR3 bases are TGTGCCTGGAGTGTACTGGACGCGGGGACCCAGTACTTC. Its translation is CAWSVLDAGTQYF.